This T cell receptor (beta chain) was documented in a study of cytomegalovirus exposure and HLA in healthy donors. Findings and caveats of the study: Exclusion applied to some V segments, including TRBV6-2 and TRBV6-3, as they were indistinguishable. Near-uniform donor sequencing depth was presumed by presence/absence analyses. The study listed 164 cytomegalovirus-associated TCR beta chains. About 87% or about 30% of the time was how often most TCR beta V segments were productive, according to an earlier analysis.

The PCR used 60 Vbeta and 13 Jbeta primers. TCRdb keeps only in-frame clones here, not all; method: immunoSEQ multiplex PCR. The sample lists fewer than 200,000 clones, roughly four fifths occurring once. Per the germline V gene, CDR1 is SGHRS and CDR2 is YFSETQ. The V end lost 0 bases, the J end lost 5 bases, and 11 bases lay between the germline ends. The CDR3 runs 15 residues. To note about this clone: The antigen is unknown.

Material for sequencing was PBMCs. The chain has TRBV5-1 and TRBJ2-2, with D unclear. The TCR originated in a man aged 50-60 years in good health and CMV-seronegative. CDR3: CASSLDELLTGELFF. The CDR3, as DNA: TGCGCCAGCAGCTTGGACGAACTGTTGACCGGGGAGCTGTTTTTT. The full variable domain, in which reference TRBV5-1 and TRBJ2-2 provide the parts outside the CDR3, is KAGVTQTPRYLIKTRGQQVTLSCSPISGHRSVSWYQQTPGQGLQFLFEYFSETQRNKGNFPGRFSGRQFSNSRSEMNVSTLELGDSALYLCASSLDELLTGELFFGEGSRLTVL.